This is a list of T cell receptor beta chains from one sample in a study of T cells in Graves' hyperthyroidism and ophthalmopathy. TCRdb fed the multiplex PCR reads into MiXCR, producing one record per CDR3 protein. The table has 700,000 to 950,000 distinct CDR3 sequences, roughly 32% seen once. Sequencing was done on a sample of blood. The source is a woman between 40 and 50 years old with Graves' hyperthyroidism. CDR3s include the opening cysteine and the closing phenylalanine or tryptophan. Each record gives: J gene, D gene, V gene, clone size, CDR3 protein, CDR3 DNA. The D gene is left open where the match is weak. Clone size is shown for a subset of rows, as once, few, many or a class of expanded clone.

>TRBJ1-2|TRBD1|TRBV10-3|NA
CAISSGQGGVEGYTF
TGTGCCATCAGCTCGGGACAGGGCGGTGTAGAGGGCTACACCTTC
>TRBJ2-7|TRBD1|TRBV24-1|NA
CATSDPTGGTYEQYF
TGTGCCACCAGTGATCCCACAGGGGGGACCTACGAGCAGTACTTC
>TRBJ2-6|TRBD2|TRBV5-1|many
CASSLVLAGSGANVLTF
TGCGCCAGCAGCTTGGTACTAGCGGGCTCTGGGGCCAACGTCCTGACTTTC
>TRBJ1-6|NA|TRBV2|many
CASSGGQTPNSPLHF
TGTGCCAGCAGTGGGGGACAAACTCCTAATTCACCCCTCCACTTT
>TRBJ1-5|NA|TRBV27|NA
CASSFSGEQPQHF
TGTGCCAGCAGTTTCTCAGGGGAGCAGCCCCAGCATTTT
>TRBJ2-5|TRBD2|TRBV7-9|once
CASSERKGVAGEGVTQYF
TGTGCCAGCAGTGAACGAAAGGGAGTAGCGGGGGAGGGAGTGACCCAGTACTTC
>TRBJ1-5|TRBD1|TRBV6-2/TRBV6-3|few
CASSSSRRGQFNQPQHF
TGTGCCAGCAGTTCCTCCCGTCGGGGACAGTTTAATCAGCCCCAGCATTTT
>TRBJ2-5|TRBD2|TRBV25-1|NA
CASSLSERGVLQETQYF
TGTGCCAGCTCATTAAGTGAACGGGGGGTCCTCCAAGAGACCCAGTACTTC
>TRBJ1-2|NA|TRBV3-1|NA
CASSQQGSYGYTF
TGTGCCAGCAGCCAGCAGGGGTCTTATGGCTACACCTTC
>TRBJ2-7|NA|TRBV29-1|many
CSVCPGTPRYEQYF
TGCAGCGTTTGCCCAGGGACCCCTCGCTACGAGCAGTACTTC
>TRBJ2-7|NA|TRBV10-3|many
CAISESPREQYF
TGTGCCATCAGTGAGTCCCCTCGGGAGCAGTACTTC
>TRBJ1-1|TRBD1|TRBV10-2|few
CASSPRTGVNTEAFF
TGTGCCAGCAGTCCGCGGACAGGGGTGAACACTGAAGCTTTCTTT
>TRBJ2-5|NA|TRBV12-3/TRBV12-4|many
CASQGAYLETQYF
TGTGCCAGCCAGGGCGCGTATTTAGAGACCCAGTACTTC
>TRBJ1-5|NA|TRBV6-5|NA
CASSVIQGIYQPQHF
TGTGCCAGCAGTGTGATACAGGGAATATATCAGCCCCAGCATTTT
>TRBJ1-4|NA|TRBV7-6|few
CASSFGGREEKLFF
TGTGCCAGCAGTTTTGGGGGCAGGGAGGAAAAACTGTTTTTT
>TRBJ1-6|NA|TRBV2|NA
CASSVQRCGGGCTYNSPLHF
TGTGCCAGCAGTGTACAAAGGTGCGGGGGTGGGTGCACCTATAATTCACCCCTCCACTTT
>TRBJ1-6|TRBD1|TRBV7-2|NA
CASSGQGGRDSPLHF
TGTGCCAGCAGTGGCCAGGGGGGCCGAGATTCACCCCTCCACTTT
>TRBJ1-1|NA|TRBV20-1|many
CSARVQGNMNTEAFF
TGCAGTGCTAGAGTGCAGGGGAACATGAACACTGAAGCTTTCTTT
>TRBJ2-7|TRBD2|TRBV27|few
CASSLRLWREGAEQYF
TGTGCCAGCAGTTTACGCTTATGGCGGGAGGGTGCCGAGCAGTACTTC
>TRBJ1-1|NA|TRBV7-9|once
CASSLIPRGASSSTDTEAFF
TGTGCCAGCAGCTTAATCCCCCGGGGGGCGTCCTCGAGTACGGACACTGAAGCTTTCTTT
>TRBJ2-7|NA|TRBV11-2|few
CASSLHLATGYYEQYF
TGTGCCAGCAGCTTACATTTGGCGACAGGATACTACGAGCAGTACTTC
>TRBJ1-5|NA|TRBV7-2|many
CASSLFGGSNQPQHF
TGTGCCAGCAGCTTATTCGGGGGGAGCAATCAGCCCCAGCATTTT
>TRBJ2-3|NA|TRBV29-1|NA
CSVEGFKELDTQYF
TGCAGCGTTGAAGGTTTTAAGGAGTTAGATACGCAGTATTTT
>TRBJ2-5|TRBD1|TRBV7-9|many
CASSSWTGQETQYF
TGTGCCAGCAGCTCCTGGACAGGCCAAGAGACCCAGTACTTC
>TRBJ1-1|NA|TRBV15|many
CATSQMTAEAFF
TGTGCCACCAGCCAAATGACTGCTGAAGCTTTCTTT
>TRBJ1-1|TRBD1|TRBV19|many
CASSQTGSGTEAFF
TGTGCCAGTAGCCAGACAGGGAGTGGCACTGAAGCTTTCTTT
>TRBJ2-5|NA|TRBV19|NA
CASRTGVTETQYF
TGTGCCAGCAGAACGGGGGTCACGGAGACCCAGTACTTC
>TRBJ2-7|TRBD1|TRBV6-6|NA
CASSLPGTASYEQYF
TGTGCCAGCAGCCTCCCCGGGACAGCGTCCTACGAGCAGTACTTC
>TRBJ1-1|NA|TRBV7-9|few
CASMLDLQNTEAFF
TGTGCCAGCATGCTAGACTTGCAGAACACTGAAGCTTTCTTT
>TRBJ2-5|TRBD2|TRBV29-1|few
CSVDDGGAFETQYF
TGCAGCGTTGACGACGGGGGGGCTTTCGAGACCCAGTACTTC
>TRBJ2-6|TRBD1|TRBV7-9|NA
CASSPGTGTNVLTF
TGTGCCAGCAGCCCCGGGACAGGGACCAACGTCCTGACTTTC
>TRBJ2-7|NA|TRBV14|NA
CASSQDRVHYEQYF
TGTGCCAGCAGCCAAGATCGAGTCCACTACGAGCAGTACTTC
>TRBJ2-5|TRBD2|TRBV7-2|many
CASSLELAGVRETQYF
TGTGCCAGCAGCCTAGAACTAGCGGGAGTAAGAGAGACCCAGTACTTC
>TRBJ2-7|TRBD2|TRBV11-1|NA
CASSSQGTSFEQYF
TGTGCCAGCAGCTCACAGGGGACTAGCTTCGAGCAGTACTTC
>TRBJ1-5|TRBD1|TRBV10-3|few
CASSARQGPQPQHF
TGTGCCAGCAGTGCCAGACAGGGCCCTCAGCCCCAGCATTTT
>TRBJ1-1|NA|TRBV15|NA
CATRLDGTWGTEAFF
TGTGCCACCAGATTAGACGGGACATGGGGGACTGAAGCTTTCTTT
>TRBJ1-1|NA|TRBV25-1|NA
CAWSGGSETEAFF
TGTGCCTGGAGTGGTGGGTCGGAGACTGAAGCTTTCTTT
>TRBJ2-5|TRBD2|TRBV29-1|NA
CSGQVSGNTGGETQYF
TGCAGCGGCCAGGTTAGCGGGAACACCGGGGGAGAGACCCAGTACTTC
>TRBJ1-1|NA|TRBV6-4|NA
CASRGYPNTEAFF
TGTGCCAGCAGAGGATACCCGAACACTGAAGCTTTCTTT
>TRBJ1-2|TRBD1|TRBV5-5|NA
CASSPTGVTGYTF
TGTGCCAGCAGTCCGACAGGGGTCACGGGCTACACCTTC
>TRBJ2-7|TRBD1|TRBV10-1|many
CASSAGQGGEQYF
TGCGCCAGCAGTGCGGGACAGGGCGGGGAGCAGTACTTC
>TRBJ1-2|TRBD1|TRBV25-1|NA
CASSLGQAGSYTF
TGTGCCAGCAGCCTCGGACAGGCCGGGAGCTACACCTTC
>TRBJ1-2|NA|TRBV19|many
CASSISGLYGYTF
TGTGCCAGTAGTATTTCAGGCCTCTATGGCTACACCTTC
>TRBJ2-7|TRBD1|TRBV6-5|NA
CASSRGQVNEQYF
TGTGCCAGCAGCAGGGGACAGGTCAACGAGCAGTACTTC
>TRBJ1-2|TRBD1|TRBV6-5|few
CASSYSPDRGNPYGYTF
TGTGCCAGCAGTTATTCTCCTGACAGGGGAAACCCCTATGGCTACACCTTC
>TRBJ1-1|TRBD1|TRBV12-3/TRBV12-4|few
CASSSRPGQTTEAFF
TGTGCCAGCAGTTCCCGCCCGGGACAGACCACTGAAGCTTTCTTT
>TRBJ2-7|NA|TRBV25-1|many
CASSEEVAFGGKSYEQYF
TGTGCCAGCAGTGAGGAAGTGGCGTTTGGCGGGAAATCCTACGAGCAGTACTTC
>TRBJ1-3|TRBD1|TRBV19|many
CASTQGQGYSGNTIYF
TGTGCCAGTACCCAAGGACAGGGATACTCTGGAAACACCATATATTTT
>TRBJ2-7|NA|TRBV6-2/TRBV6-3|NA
CASNPGDYEQYF
TGTGCCAGCAACCCAGGGGATTACGAGCAGTACTTC
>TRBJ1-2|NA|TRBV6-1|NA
CASSPSFGSTAGGYTF
TGTGCCAGCAGTCCTTCTTTTGGGAGTACGGCGGGCGGCTACACCTTC
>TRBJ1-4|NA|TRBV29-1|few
CSVAGGFYEKLFF
TGCAGCGTCGCTGGAGGGTTCTATGAAAAACTGTTTTTT
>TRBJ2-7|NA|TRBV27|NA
CASSSYDEQYF
TGTGCCAGCAGTTCTTACGACGAGCAGTACTTC
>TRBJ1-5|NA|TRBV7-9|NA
CASSPGPGPHQPQHF
TGTGCCAGCAGCCCCGGTCCCGGACCCCATCAGCCCCAGCATTTT
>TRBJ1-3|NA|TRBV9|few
CASSAAASSGNTIYF
TGTGCCAGCAGCGCGGCGGCTAGCTCTGGAAACACCATATATTTT